The clone carrying this T cell receptor beta chain was detected many times. Its antigen remains unknown. The read gets to within 3 residues of the CDR3 end, and the germline J gene fills in the rest. V dropped 2 bases and J dropped 2 bases, with 11 bases sitting between them. This CDR3 has 15 residues. Germline V lookup: CDR1 SNHLY, CDR2 FYNNEI. This sample stems from a study of T cell clonality in common variable immunodeficiency. General observations from the study: Reportedly, TCR beta sequences from common variable immunodeficiency showed fewer deletions and N-nucleotide insertions. Patient heterogeneity in the CVID cohort limited correlations between repertoire features and clinical complications.

This table comes from immunoSEQ multiplex PCR, and its TCRdb copy is limited to in-frame clones, with some not included. Observed in the sample are about 44,000 clones, none of them singletons. Material: peripheral blood mononuclear cells. The gene calls are TRBV2 and TRBJ2-3; tentative D call: TRBD2 (6 bases). This sequence originates from a person between 18 and 75 years old in good health. The sequenced part of the CDR3 DNA is TGTGCCAGCAGTGAAATCGGAGGGCCCACAGATACG. It codes for CASSEIGGPTDT. In full, the CDR3 reads CASSEIGGPTDTQYF.